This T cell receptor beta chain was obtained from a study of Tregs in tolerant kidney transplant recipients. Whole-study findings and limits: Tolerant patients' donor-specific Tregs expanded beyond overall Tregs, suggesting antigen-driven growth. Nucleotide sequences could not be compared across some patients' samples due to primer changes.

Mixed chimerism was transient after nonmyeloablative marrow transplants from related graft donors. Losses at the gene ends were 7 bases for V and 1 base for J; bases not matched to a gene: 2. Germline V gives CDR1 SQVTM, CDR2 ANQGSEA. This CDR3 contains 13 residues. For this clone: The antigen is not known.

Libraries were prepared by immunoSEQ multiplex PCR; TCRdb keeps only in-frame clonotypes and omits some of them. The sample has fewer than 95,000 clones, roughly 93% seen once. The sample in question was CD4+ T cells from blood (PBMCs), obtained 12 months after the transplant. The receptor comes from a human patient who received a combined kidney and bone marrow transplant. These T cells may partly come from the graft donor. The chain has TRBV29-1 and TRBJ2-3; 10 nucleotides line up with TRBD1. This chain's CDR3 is CSAGTGGTDTQYF. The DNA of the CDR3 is TGCAGCGCTGGGACAGGGGGCACAGATACGCAGTATTTT.